These 28 T cell receptor beta chains originate from one sample sequenced in a study of blood T cell repertoires in COVID-19 (dated by TCRdb to about 2020). The library was prepared using the immunoSEQ multiplex PCR assay. TCRdb carries this immuneACCESS record with in-frame sequences only. Its versions omit some clonotypes, under half of them owing to an unresolved V gene in the studies checked, with the rest unexplained. Across this sample there are 150,000 to 200,000 clones, with 81% seen only once. The ten largest clones represent roughly 6% of the sample. The specimen was PBMCs or T cells enriched from blood (not recorded which). These receptors all stem from a woman aged 40 to 49 with acute COVID-19.

The CDR3 nucleotides read TGTGCCAGCAGCTCCCGGACTAGCGGGAGAGGAGTTAATGAGCAGTTCTTC. Its translation: CASSSRTSGRGVNEQFF. The rearrangement uses TRBV3-1 (or the pseudogene TRBV3-2) and TRBJ2-1, with 13 bases matching TRBD2. The CDR3 has 17 amino acids. V lost 5 bases to trimming and J lost 7 bases; unmatched junction nucleotides: 11. Germline lookup yields CDR1 LGHDT and CDR2 YNNKEL (reference sequence).

On this clone itself: The same CDR3 can be traced to other DNA sequences in this sample. The gene calls are TRBV12-3 or TRBV12-4 and TRBJ2-7; perhaps TRBD2 as D (6 bases). The length of the CDR3 is 13 residues. Trimming took 9 bases from V and 5 from J, leaving 17 bases between them. As DNA, the CDR3 is TGTGCCAGTGGGGGGAGTGATACGGACGAGCAGTACTTC. Residues: CASGGSDTDEQYF.

The V gene is TRBV13, the J gene TRBJ2-3, with 9 bases matching TRBD1. The CDR3 sequence is 16 residues long. Germline V CDR1 and CDR2: PRHDT, FYEKMQ (reference sequence). V dropped 2 bases and J dropped 4; count of bases not matched to a gene: 7. CDR3 region: CASSLLGTGWSDTQYF. CDR3 bases: TGTGCCAGCAGCTTATTGGGGACAGGGTGGTCAGATACGCAGTATTTT.

This sequence joins TRBV7-9 and TRBJ1-2; 7 nucleotides align to TRBD1. CDR3 length equals 13 residues. The ends lost 1 base at V and 6 bases at J; junction bases unmatched: 2. Germline V gene data show CDR1 as SEHNR and CDR2 as FQNEAQ (reference sequence). Here the CDR3 DNA reads TGTGCCAGCAGCTTAGGACAGGGTAATGGCTACACCTTC. Its translation: CASSLGQGNGYTF.

The CDR3 sequence is CASRDSNTGELFF. For the CDR3, the DNA is TGTGCCAGCCGGGACTCAAACACCGGGGAGCTGTTTTTT. The chain couples TRBV6-5 to TRBJ2-2; perhaps TRBD2 as D (6 bases). The germline gives CDR1 MNHEY, CDR2 SVGAGI. This CDR3 is 13 amino acids long. Trimming pared 8 bases from V and 2 bases from J, leaving 9 bases between.

The chain uses TRBV7-9 and TRBJ2-7; tentatively, D is TRBD1 (5 bases). CDR3 length: 14 amino acids. Trimming cost V 4 bases and J 3 bases, with 13 bases left between them. Germline CDR1 and CDR2: SEHNR and FQNEAQ (reference sequence). The CDR3 loop is CASSCWGLFYEQYV. CDR3 nucleotide sequence: TGTGCCAGCAGCTGCTGGGGCCTATTCTACGAGCAGTACGTC.

The table lists this clone with a count of one. The CDR3 region has the DNA TGTGCCAGCAGCTTAGAGAGCGGGAGTTACAATGAGCAGTTCTTC. As protein: CASSLESGSYNEQFF. This rearrangement joins TRBV11-2 to TRBJ2-1, with 8 positions matching TRBD2. Trimming took 0 bases from V and 4 from J; bases not matched to a gene: 2. The CDR3 runs to 15 residues. Per germline, CDR1 SGHAT and CDR2 FQNNGV.

The rearrangement joins TRBV2 to TRBJ1-5; tentative D call: TRBD1 (5 bases). V was clipped by 6 bases and J by 6 bases, with 24 bases between them. The CDR3 is 17 residues long. Germline loops: CDR1 SNHLY, CDR2 FYNNEI. In DNA, the CDR3 is TGTGCCAGCAGGGGGGAGGGCACCCTTCATCCCAGTCAGCCCCAGCATTTT. Protein sequence: CASRGEGTLHPSQPQHF.

The chain combines TRBV19 with TRBJ1-1; 8 bases map to TRBD1. Trimming cost V 4 bases and J 4 bases; bases outside gene matches: 5. CDR3 size: 14 residues. CDR1 and CDR2 from the germline V gene are LNHDA and SQIVND (reference sequence). The CDR3 DNA is TGTGCCAGTAGTACCCTGACAGGGGTCACTGAAGCTTTCTTT. Translation: CASSTLTGVTEAFF.

The V gene is TRBV7-3, the J gene TRBJ2-1; 7 nucleotides align to TRBD2. Trimming took 5 bases from V and 2 from J; bases not matched to a gene: 6. The CDR3 runs to 15 residues. The germline CDR1 and CDR2 sequences are SGHTA and FQGTGA. CDR3 loop: CASSPRLAPYNEQFF. DNA of the CDR3: TGTGCCAGCAGCCCGAGACTAGCCCCCTACAATGAGCAGTTCTTC.

The gene calls are TRBV18 and TRBJ2-3; maybe TRBD2 (6 bases). CDR3 length: 15 amino acids. Germline-derived CDR1 and CDR2 are KGHSH and LQKENI. V was shortened by 1 base and J by 4 bases, with 12 bases between the two germline ends. The CDR3 sequence is CASSPLGGVPDTQYF. In DNA form, the CDR3 reads TGTGCCAGCTCACCACTGGGGGGAGTGCCAGATACGCAGTATTTT.

This clone appeared once. The gene calls are TRBV29-1 and TRBJ2-1; 7 nucleotides line up with TRBD2. J gave up 9 bases and V 2 bases, and 7 bases lay outside the gene matches. This CDR3 is built from 13 residues. Germline-derived CDR1 and CDR2 are SQVTM and ANQGSEA. The CDR3 sequence is CSVELAATVEQFF. Written as DNA, the CDR3 is TGCAGCGTTGAACTAGCGGCGACGGTTGAGCAGTTCTTC.

The V call is TRBV5-1, the J call TRBJ2-1, with 7 bases that match TRBD2. The CDR3 has 14 amino acids. The junction had 13 bases not matched to a gene; V was cut back by 6 bases and J by 10 bases. CDR1 and CDR2 from the germline V gene are SGHRS and YFSETQ. CDR3 sequence (DNA): TGCGCCAGCACCGAGGTCGGACTAGTAGGAGAGCAGTTCTTC. As protein: CASTEVGLVGEQFF. Drawing the rest from reference TRBV5-1 and TRBJ2-1, the complete variable domain is KAGVTQTPRYLIKTRGQQVTLSCSPISGHRSVSWYQQTPGQGLQFLFEYFSETQRNKGNFPGRFSGRQFSNSRSEMNVSTLELGDSALYLCASTEVGLVGEQFFGPGTRLTVL.

The chain couples TRBV5-1 to TRBJ2-7, with D perhaps matching TRBD2 (6 bases). The CDR3 sequence is 12 residues long. Trimming took off 3 bases at V and 7 bases at J, with 11 bases between the two ends. CDR1 SGHRS and CDR2 YFSETQ come from the germline V gene. As DNA, the CDR3 is TGCGCCAGCAGCTCGGGGGACGGAGAGCAGTACGTC. This codes for CASSSGDGEQYV.

This clone was detected only once. This chain joins TRBV5-1 and TRBJ1-3; TRBD1 agrees at 8 bases. The CDR3 consists of 14 residues. Germline CDR1 is SGHRS and CDR2 is YFSETQ. Trimming at V came to 4 bases and at J to 7 bases, leaving 7 bases not matched to a gene. This chain's CDR3 is CASSNNGQGNTIYF. The CDR3, as DNA: TGCGCCAGCAGCAATAATGGACAGGGCAACACCATATATTTT. Combining the CDR3 with reference TRBV5-1 and TRBJ1-3 gives the whole variable domain KAGVTQTPRYLIKTRGQQVTLSCSPISGHRSVSWYQQTPGQGLQFLFEYFSETQRNKGNFPGRFSGRQFSNSRSEMNVSTLELGDSALYLCASSNNGQGNTIYFGEGSWLTVV.

The chain joins TRBV19 to TRBJ2-1; D perhaps matches TRBD2 (5 bases). Germline CDR1 reads LNHDA; CDR2 reads SQIVND (reference sequence). V dropped 6 bases and J dropped 5 bases, with 11 bases sitting between them. This CDR3 contains 13 residues. The CDR3: CASRWTSNNEQFF. The CDR3 coding sequence is TGTGCCAGTAGATGGACTTCTAACAATGAGCAGTTCTTC.

The rearrangement links TRBV10-2 to TRBJ1-2, with 10 nucleotides matching TRBD1. Germline CDR1 WSHSY, CDR2 SAAADI. V gave up 9 bases and J gave up 4 bases; unmatched junction bases: 8. The CDR3 length is 14 residues. The CDR3 region is CASKRDRGRYGYTF. The CDR3 nucleotides are TGCGCCAGTAAGAGGGACAGGGGACGCTATGGCTACACCTTC.

The chain couples TRBV25-1 to TRBJ2-2; 9 positions agree with TRBD2. Germline values: CDR1 MGHDK, CDR2 SYGVNS. V lost 8 bases and J lost 0; bases outside the gene matches: 4. This CDR3 is 15 amino acids long. CDR3 loop: CASSIAGANTGELFF. DNA for the CDR3: TGTGCCAGCTCTATAGCGGGAGCGAACACCGGGGAGCTGTTTTTT.

V and J are TRBV3-1 (or the pseudogene TRBV3-2) and TRBJ2-7; TRBD2 aligns across 13 bases. Germline CDR1 LGHDT, CDR2 YNNKEL (reference sequence). CDR3 length equals 16 residues. J was trimmed by 2 bases and V by 4 bases; bases with no gene match: 5. Here the CDR3 DNA reads TGTGCCAGCAGCCTCCACACTAGCGGGAGGGCCTACGAGCAGTACTTC. This translates into CASSLHTSGRAYEQYF.

This rearrangement joins TRBV6-2 or TRBV6-3 to TRBJ1-1; maybe TRBD1 (6 bases). The CDR3 has 16 residues. V was clipped by 0 bases and J by 5 bases, with 16 bases between them. Germline CDR1 reads MNHEY; CDR2 reads SVGEGT. CDR3 nucleotide sequence: TGTGCCAGCAGTTACTCGAGTACAGGGCGAGGAACTGAAGCTTTCTTT. Translating gives CASSYSSTGRGTEAFF.

V and J are TRBV5-6 and TRBJ2-1, with D tentatively TRBD1 (5 bases). Trimming stripped 4 bases from V and 12 bases from J, with 11 bases between. The V gene's germline CDR1 is SGHDT and CDR2 YYEEEE. This CDR3 has 11 amino acids. CDR3 nucleotides: TGTGCCAGCAGCGGAGTGGGGCTGCAGTTCTTC. Amino acid sequence: CASSGVGLQFF. The full variable domain, rest sourced from reference TRBV5-6 and TRBJ2-1, is DAGVTQSPTHLIKTRGQQVTLRCSPKSGHDTVSWYQQALGQGPQFIFQYYEEEERQRGNFPDRFSGHQFPNYSSELNVNALLLGDSALYLCASSGVGLQFFGPGTRLTVL.

The V gene is TRBV9, the J gene TRBJ2-2; maybe TRBD1 (6 bases). Germline CDR1 SGDLS, CDR2 YYNGEE. Trimming shortened V by 5 bases and J by 5 bases, and 16 bases separated the two germline ends. This CDR3 is 15 amino acids long. The CDR3 DNA follows: TGTGCCAGCAGTCCTGCAGGGGCAGGTACCGGGGAGCTGTTTTTT. Its translation: CASSPAGAGTGELFF.

A single count supports this clone. V usage is TRBV5-4 and J usage is TRBJ2-3, with D possibly matching TRBD1 (5 bases). Trimming removed 1 base at V and 0 bases at J, with 9 bases between. The CDR3 is made up of 15 amino acids. Germline V lookup: CDR1 SGHNT, CDR2 YYREEE (reference sequence). The CDR3 DNA reads TGTGCCAGCAGCTTGTGGGGCGCTAGCACAGATACGCAGTATTTT. This codes for CASSLWGASTDTQYF.

The chain recombines TRBV5-6 with TRBJ1-1, with TRBD1 matching over 9 bases. The trim removed 0 bases at V and 2 bases at J, leaving 5 bases unmatched. There are 16 residues in the CDR3. Looked up from germline, CDR1 is SGHDT and CDR2 is YYEEEE. In DNA, the CDR3 is TGTGCCAGCAGCTTGGCGGGGACAGGGCCAAACACTGAAGCTTTCTTT. Protein: CASSLAGTGPNTEAFF.

The J gene is TRBJ1-1, the V gene TRBV19; TRBD1 agrees at 9 bases. Germline loops: CDR1 LNHDA, CDR2 SQIVND (reference sequence). The CDR3 extends over 14 amino acids. In DNA, the CDR3 is TGTGCGGTCCAAATAACAGGGGGCGAGACTGAAGCTTTCTTT. This sequence encodes CAVQITGGETEAFF.

This chain uses TRBV27 with TRBJ2-2, with unresolved D. Trimming took 4 bases from V and 7 from J, leaving 7 bases between them. The CDR3 consists of 12 residues. Germline V gene sequence: CDR1 MNHEY, CDR2 SMNVEV (reference sequence). The CDR3 bases are TGTGCCAGCAGTTCCCTCGGCGGGGAGCTGTTTTTT. Translation: CASSSLGGELFF.

This chain links TRBV18 with TRBJ1-1; no reliable D call. Germline CDR1 is KGHSH and CDR2 is LQKENI. V lost 5 bases to trimming and J lost 1 base, with 11 bases between them. The CDR3 is 14 residues long. The DNA of the CDR3 is TGTGCCAGCTCAGCGACAAGTGGGAACACTGAAGCTTTCTTT. Its translation is CASSATSGNTEAFF.

The chain joins TRBV5-4 to TRBJ1-1, with D maybe TRBD1 (5 bases). CDR1 and CDR2 (germline): SGHNT, YYREEE (reference sequence). The CDR3 runs 13 residues. V was clipped by 4 bases and J by 1 base, with 8 bases between them. Here the CDR3 reads CASSQTENTEAFF. The CDR3 DNA is TGTGCCAGCAGCCAGACAGAGAACACTGAAGCTTTCTTT.